This T cell receptor (beta chain) was documented in a study of HIV-infected patients and healthy controls. Whole-study context: After three months of therapy, CD4 counts rose modestly but significantly in about 90% of the 16 patients.

The germline V gene has CDR1 MNHNY and CDR2 SVGAGI (reference sequence). V lost 5 bases to trimming and J lost 1 base, with 4 bases between them. This CDR3 is 12 amino acids long. This clonotype has at least ten counts. Its antigen is currently unknown. Antiretroviral therapy had run roughly three months, about 14 weeks, before follow-up blood collection. No cell fractionation was done, so the repertoire covers all unsorted peripheral blood T cells. Alpha and beta constant-region primers primed reverse transcription of around 540 ng RNA. Using multiplexing indices, alpha and beta chain libraries were generated apart by chain-specific third strand synthesis. A single primer pair per chain amplified all rearrangements, with per-molecule barcodes. MiXCR was run by TCRdb on the 5' RACE reads, yielding one entry per CDR3 protein. The sample gives 14,000 or so distinct CDR3 sequences, 12% of which show up once; 35% to 45% is in the top ten.

Notes on the study in general: Untreated HIV+ repertoires had roughly threefold fewer distinct CDR3s and lower Shannon diversity than healthy controls. Size-matched repertoire data failed to replicate the apparent Gini index recovery after therapy in HIV-infected patients.

The chain is built from TRBV6-6 and TRBJ2-3, with D unclear. The source material was blood, sampled during antiretroviral therapy. The receptor's source is an adult with HIV infection. The donor label of this sample is uncertain. The CDR3: CASSGRTDTQYF. The DNA of the CDR3 is TGTGCCAGCAGTGGACGCACAGATACGCAGTATTTT.